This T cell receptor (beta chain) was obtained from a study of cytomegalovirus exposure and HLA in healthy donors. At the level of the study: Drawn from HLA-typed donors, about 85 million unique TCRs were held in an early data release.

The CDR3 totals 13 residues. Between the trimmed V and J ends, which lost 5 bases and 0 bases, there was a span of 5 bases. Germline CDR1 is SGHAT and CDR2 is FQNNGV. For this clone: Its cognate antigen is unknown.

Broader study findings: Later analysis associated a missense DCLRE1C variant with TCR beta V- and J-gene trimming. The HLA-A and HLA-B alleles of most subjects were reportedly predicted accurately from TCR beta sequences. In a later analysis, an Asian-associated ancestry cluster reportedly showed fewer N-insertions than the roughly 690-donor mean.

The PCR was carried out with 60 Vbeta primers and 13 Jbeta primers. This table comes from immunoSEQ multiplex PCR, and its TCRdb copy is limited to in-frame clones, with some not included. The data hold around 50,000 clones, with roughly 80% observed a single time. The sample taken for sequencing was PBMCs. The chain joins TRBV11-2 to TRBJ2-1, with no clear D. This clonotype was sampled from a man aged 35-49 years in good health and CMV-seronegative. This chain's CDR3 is CASSPISYNEQFF. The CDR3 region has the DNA TGTGCCAGCAGCCCCATCTCCTACAATGAGCAGTTCTTC.